Below, 24 T cell receptor beta chains from the same sample are listed, as sequenced in a study of OX40 agonist ivuxolimab in advanced cancers. Clones were read by immunoSEQ multiplex PCR, and TCRdb kept only the in-frame ones, dropping some. Of tens of thousands of clones listed, around 94% are singletons. The starting material was CD4+ or CD8+ T cells sorted from blood, obtained in a trial of the OX40 agonist ivuxolimab. The receptors were sampled from an adult with an advanced solid tumor such as melanoma, head and neck, liver or kidney cancer.

The chain employs TRBV29-1 and TRBJ2-7, with 9 bases that match TRBD2. Unmatched junction bases numbered 10, after V lost 4 bases and J lost 3 bases. Germline values: CDR1 SQVTM, CDR2 ANQGSEA. The CDR3 contains 15 residues. The CDR3 protein is CSVVSSGKEDYEQYF. CDR3 nucleotide sequence: TGCAGCGTTGTCTCTAGCGGGAAAGAGGACTACGAGCAGTACTTC.

This chain links TRBV7-9 with TRBJ2-7; 7 bases align to TRBD1. The CDR3 consists of 14 residues. V lost 4 bases, J lost 0 bases, and 3 bases stayed unmatched. The germline V gene encodes CDR1 SEHNR and CDR2 FQNEAQ (reference sequence). The CDR3 DNA sequence: TGTGCCAGCAGCTCGGGACAGTCCTCCTACGAGCAGTACTTC. This codes for CASSSGQSSYEQYF.

The V and J genes are TRBV4-3 and TRBJ1-2; a possible D gene is TRBD1 (6 bases). The germline V gene has CDR1 LGHNA and CDR2 YSLEER. The CDR3 length is 15 residues. V was clipped by 0 bases and J by 4 bases, with 12 bases between them. This chain's CDR3 is CASSQDKGGGYGYTF. The DNA for the CDR3 is TGCGCCAGCAGCCAAGATAAGGGGGGAGGCTATGGCTACACCTTC.

V and J are TRBV7-9 and TRBJ2-2, with 9 bases fitting TRBD2. V was pared by 6 bases and J by 3 bases, with 8 bases of the junction left unmatched. The CDR3 totals 16 residues. Germline V CDR1 and CDR2: SEHNR, FQNEAQ (reference sequence). The CDR3 spells CASSKGSGSYTGELFF. Written as DNA, the CDR3 is TGTGCCAGCAGTAAGGGTAGCGGGAGTTACACCGGGGAGCTGTTTTTT.

This clone is a singleton in its sample. The V and J genes are TRBV19 and TRBJ1-5; D not certain. Germline V CDR1 and CDR2: LNHDA, SQIVND (reference sequence). The CDR3 extends over 13 amino acids. Trimming pared 3 bases from V and 4 bases from J, leaving 7 bases between. CDR3 coding DNA: TGTGCCAGTAGTATCTCGTGGAATCAGCCCCAGCATTTT. Translating it yields CASSISWNQPQHF.

The chain carries TRBV10-3 and TRBJ2-5; 9 bases fit TRBD1. Germline V gene lookup returns CDR1 ENHRY and CDR2 SYGVKD. The junction had 7 bases not matched to a gene; V was cut back by 6 bases and J by 5 bases. This CDR3 is 14 amino acids long. In DNA form, the CDR3 reads TGTGCCATCAGATCTACAGGGGGCGCGGAGACCCAGTACTTC. It is translated as CAIRSTGGAETQYF.

The V gene is TRBV28, the J gene TRBJ2-1; D unresolved. Trimming shortened V by 4 bases and J by 1 base, and 14 bases separated the two germline ends. Looked up from germline, CDR1 is MDHEN and CDR2 is SYDVKM. The CDR3 spans 16 residues. For the CDR3, the DNA is TGTGCCAGCAGTTACGTTCCACCCAGGTCCTACAATGAGCAGTTCTTC. Translating gives CASSYVPPRSYNEQFF.

This sequence joins TRBV5-6 and TRBJ2-5; TRBD2 matches at 14 bases. J gave up 5 bases and V 4 bases, and 7 bases lay outside the gene matches. CDR3 length equals 16 residues. In germline, CDR1 is SGHDT, CDR2 YYEEEE. CDR3 protein: CASSAGLAGVEETQYF. The CDR3, as DNA: TGTGCCAGCAGCGCGGGACTAGCGGGAGTCGAGGAGACCCAGTACTTC. The full variable domain, its missing parts supplied by reference TRBV5-6 and TRBJ2-5, is DAGVTQSPTHLIKTRGQQVTLRCSPKSGHDTVSWYQQALGQGPQFIFQYYEEEERQRGNFPDRFSGHQFPNYSSELNVNALLLGDSALYLCASSAGLAGVEETQYFGPGTRLLVL.

V usage is TRBV28 and J usage is TRBJ2-5; 9 bases are a match to TRBD2. With V trimmed by 1 base and J by 2 bases, 2 bases remained unmatched. The CDR3 loop spans 15 amino acids. Germline V lookup: CDR1 MDHEN, CDR2 SYDVKM. DNA for the CDR3: TGTGCCAGCAGTTTATTAGCGGGAGCACAAGAGACCCAGTACTTC. It encodes CASSLLAGAQETQYF.

This chain links TRBV7-8 with TRBJ1-2, with D tentatively TRBD1 (5 bases). Germline V lookup: CDR1 SGHVS, CDR2 FQNEAQ. Trimming cost V 1 base and J 0 bases, with 9 bases left between them. This CDR3 spans 15 amino acids. The CDR3 loop reads CASSLGGSSNYGYTF. In DNA, the CDR3 is TGTGCCAGCAGCTTAGGGGGCAGCTCTAACTATGGCTACACCTTC.

The V gene is TRBV7-3, the J gene TRBJ2-7; D gene ambiguous. Germline loops: CDR1 SGHTA, CDR2 FQGTGA. Trimming removed 2 bases at V and 6 bases at J, with 11 bases between. The CDR3 consists of 13 residues. The CDR3 reads CASSLFPGSEQYF. In DNA, the CDR3 is TGTGCCAGCAGCTTATTTCCAGGAAGCGAGCAGTACTTC.

The gene calls are TRBV7-5 and TRBJ2-1; TRBD1, the table's D call, was not compared with the DNA. TRBV7-5 is recorded as a pseudogene. The length of the CDR3 is 14 residues. CDR3 nucleotides: TGTGCCAGAAGCCGGACAGGGGGCAACAATGAGCAGTTCTTC. Protein: CARSRTGGNNEQFF.

V and J are TRBV11-2 and TRBJ2-3; D perhaps matches TRBD1 (6 bases). Between the trimmed V and J ends, which lost 1 base and 1 base, there was a span of 9 bases. This CDR3 has 15 residues. CDR1 is SGHAT, CDR2 FQNNGV, per germline. The CDR3 nucleotides are TGTGCCAGCAGCTTAGTAGGGGGTGGCACAGATACGCAGTATTTT. Translation gives CASSLVGGGTDTQYF.

The CDR3 nucleotides read TGTGCCAGCAGATCAGACAGGGTTACTGAAGCTTTCTTT. Residues: CASRSDRVTEAFF. The chain combines TRBV28 with TRBJ1-1; 7 nucleotides line up with TRBD1. V shed 6 bases and J 5 bases; nucleotides not matched to a gene: 6. The length of the CDR3 is 13 residues. Germline assignment: CDR1 MDHEN and CDR2 SYDVKM.

The table lists this clone with a few counts. The rearrangement links TRBV7-9 to TRBJ2-2; D unclear. This CDR3 spans 13 amino acids. Germline V gene lookup returns CDR1 SEHNR and CDR2 FQNEAQ (reference sequence). The ends were cut back, 3 bases at V and 6 bases at J, with 8 bases in the middle. The CDR3 region has the DNA TGTGCCAGCAGCTTTTTGTCCCCCGGGGAGCTGTTTTTT. It codes for CASSFLSPGELFF.

V and J are TRBV29-1 and TRBJ2-7, with 10 positions matching TRBD2. V lost 4 bases to trimming and J lost 3 bases; unmatched junction nucleotides: 6. Germline V lookup: CDR1 SQVTM, CDR2 ANQGSEA. The CDR3 has 14 residues. Here the CDR3 DNA reads TGCAGCGTTGGGCTAGCGGGAGCCGACTACGAGCAGTACTTC. This gives the protein CSVGLAGADYEQYF.

This rearrangement joins TRBV28 to TRBJ2-7; 9 positions agree with TRBD2. J lost 5 bases, V lost 4 bases, and 12 bases had no gene match. The V gene's germline CDR1 is MDHEN and CDR2 SYDVKM. CDR3 size: 16 residues. The CDR3 bases are TGTGCCAGCAGTTCCCTCAGGCGGGAGGGCCTCCACGAGCAGTACTTC. Protein: CASSSLRREGLHEQYF.

The rearrangement links TRBV27 to TRBJ2-7; TRBD2 aligns across 8 bases. Unmatched junction bases numbered 9, after V lost 5 bases and J lost 0 bases. Germline loops: CDR1 MNHEY, CDR2 SMNVEV (reference sequence). CDR3 length: 16 residues. CDR3 sequence: CASSPVLADVSYEQYF. As DNA, the CDR3 is TGTGCCAGCAGTCCCGTACTAGCGGACGTCTCCTACGAGCAGTACTTC.

The chain employs TRBV7-9 and TRBJ2-5; 9 bases are shared with TRBD1. V gave up 4 bases and J gave up 5 bases; unmatched junction bases: 5. Germline V lookup: CDR1 SEHNR, CDR2 FQNEAQ (reference sequence). The CDR3 totals 14 residues. CDR3 sequence (DNA): TGTGCCAGCAGCTGGGGACAGGGTTTGGAGACCCAGTACTTC. This codes for CASSWGQGLETQYF.

A single count supports this clone. The chain couples TRBV5-4 to TRBJ2-5; D is ambiguous. Trimming pared 4 bases from V and 5 bases from J, leaving 9 bases between. This CDR3 spans 12 amino acids. Germline V CDR1 and CDR2: SGHNT, YYREEE (reference sequence). This chain's CDR3 is CASSAAEETQYF. As DNA, the CDR3 is TGTGCCAGCAGCGCCGCGGAGGAGACCCAGTACTTC.

The chain joins TRBV5-1 to TRBJ2-1; the match to TRBD1 covers 9 bases. The J segment lost 9 bases and the V segment lost 0 bases, leaving 7 bases of the junction unmatched. Germline lookup yields CDR1 SGHRS and CDR2 YFSETQ. The CDR3 length is 15 residues. CDR3 in DNA: TGCGCCAGCAGCTTGGAAGGACAGGGGAGGGGTGAGCAGTTCTTC. This translates into CASSLEGQGRGEQFF.

The DNA of the CDR3 is TGCGCCAGCAGCCAAGTACGGGGGGCCGGAGAAAAACTGTTTTTT. Its protein is CASSQVRGAGEKLFF. This chain joins TRBV4-3 and TRBJ1-4; maybe TRBD1 (6 bases). This CDR3 spans 15 amino acids. V shed 1 base and J shed 8 bases, with 14 bases lying between them. Germline V gene data show CDR1 as LGHNA and CDR2 as YSLEER.

This chain joins TRBV14 and TRBJ2-5, with 11 bases lining up with TRBD1. Germline V gives CDR1 SGHDN, CDR2 FVKESK. With V trimmed by 0 bases and J by 4 bases, 4 bases remained unmatched. The CDR3 spans 16 residues. DNA for the CDR3: TGTGCCAGCAGCCAAGAACTCGGGACAGGGGGAGAGACCCAGTACTTC. It translates to CASSQELGTGGETQYF.

This clone was counted a few times. The chain couples TRBV7-9 to TRBJ2-7; D may correspond to TRBD1 or TRBD2 (7 bases each). Germline CDR1 and CDR2: SEHNR and FQNEAQ (reference sequence). V gave up 5 bases and J gave up 4 bases, with 15 bases separating them. CDR3 length: 14 residues. CDR3 loop: CASSPGGGAYEQYF. CDR3 sequence (DNA): TGTGCCAGCAGCCCAGGGGGAGGGGCATACGAGCAGTACTTC.